This TCR beta chain emerged from a study of blood T cell repertoires in COVID-19. Study-level information: COVID-19 samples collected from the United States, Italy and Spain covered acute and convalescent phases. Sample material is recorded as cDNA or gDNA derived from T cells, B-cell-depleted T cells, or PBMCs.

This clone was seen only once. This CDR3 has 15 amino acids. As handled by the study authors: Estimates of nucleated cell counts were drawn from the amplification of reference gene primers. TCRdb keeps only in-frame clones here, not all; method: immunoSEQ multiplex PCR. V and J calls and clone size are as listed in that table; D and trimming were resolved from the DNA. The data show roughly 140,000 clones, approximately 90% seen once. Sequenced: peripheral blood. This sequence was found in a woman in her sixties or seventies with acute or convalescent COVID-19. V gene TRBV1 combines with J gene TRBJ1-2; TRBD1 is the table's D call and was not checked against the DNA. TRBV1 is a documented pseudogene. CDR3 residues: CTSSQGFRGSYGYTF. CDR3 nucleotides: TGCACCAGCAGCCAAGGGTTCAGGGGATCCTATGGCTACACCTTC.